This is a list of T cell receptor beta chains from one sample in a study of T cell responses to AZD1222 COVID-19 vaccine. Clones were read by immunoSEQ multiplex PCR, and TCRdb kept only the in-frame ones, dropping some. The sample lists tens of thousands of clones; around three quarters were seen once. The material sequenced was peripheral blood, taken on day 0 of AZD1222 vaccination. These receptors all come from an adult in good health. Each CDR3 is given with its conserved first and last residue. The D gene is left open where the match is weak. Part of the rows lack a size; the others show once, few, many or a class for expanded clones.

size: .
D: .
V: TRBV27
J: TRBJ2-7
DNA: TGTGCCAGCAGTCGCGGAGGGACAGCACCCTACGAGCAGTACTTC
CDR3: CASSRGGTAPYEQYF

size: .
D: TRBD1
V: TRBV5-1
J: TRBJ1-4
DNA: TGCGCCAGCCGCAATACAGGGGGCGTTGAAAAACTGTTTTTT
CDR3: CASRNTGGVEKLFF

size: few
D: .
V: TRBV6-5
J: TRBJ1-2
DNA: TGTGCCAGCAGGGGGGGTCCCGGGGATGGCTACACCTTC
CDR3: CASRGGPGDGYTF

size: .
D: .
V: TRBV12-5
J: TRBJ1-3
DNA: TGTGCTAGTGGTTTGGAAGGGTTTCGGGACACCATATATTTT
CDR3: CASGLEGFRDTIYF

size: .
D: .
V: TRBV11-1
J: TRBJ1-2
DNA: TGTGCCAGCAGCTACGGACAGAGCTATGGCTACACCTTC
CDR3: CASSYGQSYGYTF

size: .
D: .
V: TRBV3-1/TRBV3-2
J: TRBJ1-1
DNA: TGTGCCAGCAGCCAAGGGAGCAGGGGAAACACTGAAGCTTTCTTT
CDR3: CASSQGSRGNTEAFF

size: .
D: .
V: TRBV5-8
J: TRBJ2-1
DNA: TGTGCCAGCAAAGGGGGTCCCGGCTTTTACAATGAGCAGTTCTTC
CDR3: CASKGGPGFYNEQFF

size: .
D: .
V: TRBV4-2
J: TRBJ2-7
DNA: TGTGCCAGCAGCCAAGATCCGGGGACTGGCTCCTACGAGCAGTACTTC
CDR3: CASSQDPGTGSYEQYF

size: .
D: TRBD1
V: TRBV10-1
J: TRBJ1-5
DNA: TGCGCCAGCAGGAAGGGACAGAACAATCAGCCCCAGCATTTT
CDR3: CASRKGQNNQPQHF

size: .
D: .
V: TRBV6-6
J: TRBJ1-3
DNA: TGTGCCAGCATCAGGGATGGAAACACCATATATTTT
CDR3: CASIRDGNTIYF

size: once
D: .
V: TRBV19
J: TRBJ1-3
DNA: TGTGCCAGTATAAAGGACGGCTCTGGAAACACCATATATTTT
CDR3: CASIKDGSGNTIYF

size: .
D: .
V: TRBV5-1
J: TRBJ2-3
DNA: TGCGCCAGCAGCTTGGAGCCGGGGGTCCCCACAGATACGCAGTATTTT
CDR3: CASSLEPGVPTDTQYF

size: .
D: .
V: TRBV5-1
J: TRBJ2-2
DNA: TGCGCCAGCAGCTTGGACAGCTTCGAGGTCGGGGAGCTGTTTTTT
CDR3: CASSLDSFEVGELFF

size: .
D: .
V: TRBV18
J: TRBJ2-1
DNA: TGTGCCAGCTCACCAGATCAGAGCTCCTACAATGAGCAGTTCTTC
CDR3: CASSPDQSSYNEQFF

size: once
D: .
V: TRBV7-9
J: TRBJ1-6
DNA: TGTGCCAGCAGCTTGCCTCCGGGACAAAGCTCCTATAATTCACCCCTCCACTTT
CDR3: CASSLPPGQSSYNSPLHF

size: few
D: TRBD1
V: TRBV7-9
J: TRBJ2-2
DNA: TGTGCCAGCAGCTTAGCAGGGGGCCACGGGGAGCTGTTTTTT
CDR3: CASSLAGGHGELFF

size: .
D: TRBD1
V: TRBV6-5
J: TRBJ1-2
DNA: TGTGCCAGCAGTACCTGGACAGGGACGGGCTACACCTTC
CDR3: CASSTWTGTGYTF

size: .
D: .
V: TRBV4-2
J: TRBJ2-3
DNA: TGTGCCAGCAGCCAATCGTTGTCTCCCAGCACAGATACGCAGTATTTT
CDR3: CASSQSLSPSTDTQYF

size: .
D: .
V: TRBV3-1/TRBV3-2
J: TRBJ1-1
DNA: TGTGCCAGCAGCCAAGGTTCAGGGATGGGCACTGAAGCTTTCTTT
CDR3: CASSQGSGMGTEAFF

size: .
D: .
V: TRBV19
J: TRBJ2-3
DNA: TGTGCCAGTAATTCGCCAGGGGCCATGCGAGATACGCAGTATTTT
CDR3: CASNSPGAMRDTQYF

size: .
D: .
V: TRBV4-2
J: TRBJ1-6
DNA: TGTGCCAGCAGCCAAGATTCCGGGACGGTGAAAAATTCACCCCTCCACTTT
CDR3: CASSQDSGTVKNSPLHF

size: .
D: .
V: TRBV3-1/TRBV3-2
J: TRBJ2-7
DNA: TGTGCCAGCAGCCCTCGTGTGGGTGGGACCCCCGGGGAGAACGAGCAGTACTTC
CDR3: CASSPRVGGTPGENEQYF

size: .
D: .
V: TRBV7-9
J: TRBJ1-6
DNA: TGTGCCAGCAGCTTAGGCACCCACTTAAATTCACCCCTCCACTTT
CDR3: CASSLGTHLNSPLHF

size: .
D: .
V: TRBV30
J: TRBJ1-6
DNA: TGTGCCTGGAGGCCCGGGGGTGAGAATTCACCCCTCCACTTT
CDR3: CAWRPGGENSPLHF

size: .
D: TRBD2
V: TRBV29-1
J: TRBJ2-3
DNA: TGCGGAACCGGGACTACCCTTTCAGATACGCAGTATTTT
CDR3: CGTGTTLSDTQYF

size: .
D: TRBD1
V: TRBV2
J: TRBJ1-2
DNA: TGTGCCAGCAGTGAACAGGGGGCGCGGTATGGCTACACCTTC
CDR3: CASSEQGARYGYTF

size: .
D: .
V: TRBV6-5
J: TRBJ2-7
DNA: TGTGCCAGCAGTTATCAGGGATCGAGGAACGAGCAGTACTTC
CDR3: CASSYQGSRNEQYF

size: .
D: TRBD2
V: TRBV19
J: TRBJ2-3
DNA: TGTGCCAGTACCCCCCCCGGACTAGCGGGGGGCGATACGCAGTATTTT
CDR3: CASTPPGLAGGDTQYF

size: few
D: .
V: TRBV2
J: TRBJ2-5
DNA: TGTGCCAGCAGTGAATTTTCTAGCGAATGGGAGACCCAGTACTTC
CDR3: CASSEFSSEWETQYF

size: .
D: .
V: TRBV19
J: TRBJ2-1
DNA: TGTGCCAGTAGTCCCCTGAGGACAAGTGCCTACAATGAGCAGTTCTTC
CDR3: CASSPLRTSAYNEQFF

size: .
D: .
V: TRBV5-1
J: TRBJ2-2
DNA: TGCGCCAGCAGCTTAGGAACTACAGGGAACACCGGGGAGCTGTTTTTT
CDR3: CASSLGTTGNTGELFF

size: .
D: .
V: TRBV11-3
J: TRBJ2-1
DNA: TGTGCCAGCAGCCTTCGACAGGAATTGGATGAGCAGTTCTTC
CDR3: CASSLRQELDEQFF

size: .
D: .
V: TRBV6-5
J: TRBJ1-2
DNA: TGTGCCACCCTAGACAGGTCTTCGGAGCTCTATGGCTACACCTTC
CDR3: CATLDRSSELYGYTF

size: .
D: .
V: TRBV10-3
J: TRBJ1-2
DNA: TGTGCCATCAGTGAGTCCCCTTGGGGTGGCTACACCTTC
CDR3: CAISESPWGGYTF

size: .
D: TRBD1
V: TRBV28
J: TRBJ1-2
DNA: TGTGCCAGCAGTTCAAGGGACAGGGGTAGGAACCTGATCTATGGCTACACCTTC
CDR3: CASSSRDRGRNLIYGYTF

size: .
D: .
V: TRBV3-1/TRBV3-2
J: TRBJ1-6
DNA: TGTGCCAGCAGCCAAGAGCAACAGGGAACTAATTCACCCCTCCACTTT
CDR3: CASSQEQQGTNSPLHF

size: .
D: .
V: TRBV24-1
J: TRBJ2-1
DNA: TGTGCCACCAGTGATTTAGGGGCAGGGCAAGATGAGCAGTTCTTC
CDR3: CATSDLGAGQDEQFF

size: .
D: TRBD2
V: TRBV6-5
J: TRBJ2-7
DNA: TGTGCCAGCACAGCGGGGGGCGAGCAGTACTTC
CDR3: CASTAGGEQYF

size: .
D: .
V: TRBV19
J: TRBJ2-3
DNA: TGTGCCAGTAGTAATAATGCAGATACGCAGTATTTT
CDR3: CASSNNADTQYF

size: .
D: TRBD1
V: TRBV5-1
J: TRBJ1-1
DNA: TGCGCCAGCAGCGTGGGACAGGGAGGGGGTGAAGCTTTCTTT
CDR3: CASSVGQGGGEAFF

size: .
D: .
V: TRBV29-1
J: TRBJ2-2
DNA: TGCAGCGCCGGAATGTGGGACACCGGGGAGCTGTTTTTT
CDR3: CSAGMWDTGELFF

size: few
D: .
V: TRBV3-1/TRBV3-2
J: TRBJ2-5
DNA: TGTGCCAGCAGCCAAGGGATCGCGGGGCAAGAGACCCAGTACTTC
CDR3: CASSQGIAGQETQYF

size: .
D: .
V: TRBV30
J: TRBJ1-2
DNA: TGTGCCTGGAGACGGGGAGTCTTCAACTATGGCTACACCTTC
CDR3: CAWRRGVFNYGYTF

size: .
D: .
V: TRBV28
J: TRBJ1-4
DNA: TGTGCCAGCAGTTTATGGGGGATCGGGACGGATAATGAAAAACTGTTTTTT
CDR3: CASSLWGIGTDNEKLFF

size: .
D: TRBD1
V: TRBV29-1
J: TRBJ1-1
DNA: TGCAGCGTCGGCCAAACAGGGGCTGGGACTGAAGCTTTCTTT
CDR3: CSVGQTGAGTEAFF

size: .
D: .
V: TRBV24-1
J: TRBJ2-7
DNA: TGTGCCACCAGTGGGGGGGATACCTACGAGCAGTACTTC
CDR3: CATSGGDTYEQYF

size: .
D: .
V: TRBV19
J: TRBJ1-4
DNA: TGTGCCAGTAGCCTTGTCCGTAATGAAAAACTGTTTTTT
CDR3: CASSLVRNEKLFF

size: .
D: TRBD2
V: TRBV5-1
J: TRBJ2-3
DNA: TGCGCCAGCAGCACGGGGGGGCCAGTGGATACGCAGTATTTT
CDR3: CASSTGGPVDTQYF

size: .
D: TRBD1
V: TRBV5-1
J: TRBJ2-3
DNA: TGCGCCAGCAGCTACCAGGGGGACGGCACAGATACGCAGTATTTT
CDR3: CASSYQGDGTDTQYF

size: .
D: TRBD1
V: TRBV19
J: TRBJ2-2
DNA: TGTGCCAGTAGTAGCCAGGGGGCTGGCGACACCGGGGAGCTGTTTTTT
CDR3: CASSSQGAGDTGELFF

size: few
D: .
V: TRBV28
J: TRBJ1-2
DNA: TGTGCCGCGCGAAGAAGTCTTGCTAACTATGGCTACACCTTC
CDR3: CAARRSLANYGYTF

size: .
D: .
V: TRBV5-4
J: TRBJ2-5
DNA: TGTGCCAGCAGCTTGTGGTCTGTTTCGGAGACCCAGTACTTC
CDR3: CASSLWSVSETQYF

size: once
D: .
V: TRBV28
J: TRBJ2-7
DNA: TGTGCCAGCAGTCCCGGACTCTACGAGCAGTACTTC
CDR3: CASSPGLYEQYF

size: .
D: .
V: TRBV11-3
J: TRBJ1-3
DNA: TGTGCCAGCAGCTTATTCGGGGATTTCGGAAACACCATATATTTT
CDR3: CASSLFGDFGNTIYF